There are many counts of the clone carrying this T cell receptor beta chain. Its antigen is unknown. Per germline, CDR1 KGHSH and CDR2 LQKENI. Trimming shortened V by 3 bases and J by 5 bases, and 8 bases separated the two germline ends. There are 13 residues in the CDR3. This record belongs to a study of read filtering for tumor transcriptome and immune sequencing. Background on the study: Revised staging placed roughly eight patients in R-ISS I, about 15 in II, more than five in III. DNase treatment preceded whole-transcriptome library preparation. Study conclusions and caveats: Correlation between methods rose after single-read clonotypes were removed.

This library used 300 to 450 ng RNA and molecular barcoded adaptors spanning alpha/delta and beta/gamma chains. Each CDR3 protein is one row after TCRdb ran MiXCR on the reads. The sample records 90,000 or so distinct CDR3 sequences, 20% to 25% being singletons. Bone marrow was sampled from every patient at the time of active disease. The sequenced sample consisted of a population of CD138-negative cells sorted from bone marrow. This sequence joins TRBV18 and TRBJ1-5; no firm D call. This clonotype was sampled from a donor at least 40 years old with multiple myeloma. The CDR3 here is CASSPRDHQPQHF. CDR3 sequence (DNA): TGTGCCAGCTCACCGAGGGATCATCAGCCCCAGCATTTT.